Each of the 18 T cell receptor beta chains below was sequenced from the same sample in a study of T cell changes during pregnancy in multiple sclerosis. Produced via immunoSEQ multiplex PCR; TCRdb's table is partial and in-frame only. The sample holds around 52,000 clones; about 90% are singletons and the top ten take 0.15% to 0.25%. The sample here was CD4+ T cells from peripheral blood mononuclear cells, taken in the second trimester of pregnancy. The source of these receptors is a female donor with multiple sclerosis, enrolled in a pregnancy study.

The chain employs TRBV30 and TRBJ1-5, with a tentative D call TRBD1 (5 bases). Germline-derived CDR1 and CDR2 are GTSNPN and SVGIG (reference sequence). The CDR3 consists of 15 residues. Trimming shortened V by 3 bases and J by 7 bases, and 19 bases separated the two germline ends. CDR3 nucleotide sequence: TGTGCCTGGAGACCGCCGGGGCAGGGAGGACAGCCCCAGCATTTT. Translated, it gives CAWRPPGQGGQPQHF.

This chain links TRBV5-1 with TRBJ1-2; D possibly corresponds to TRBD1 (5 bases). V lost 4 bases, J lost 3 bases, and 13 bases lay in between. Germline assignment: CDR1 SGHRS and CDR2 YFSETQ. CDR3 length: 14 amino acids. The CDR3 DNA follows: TGCGCCAGCAGCCTAGGGGCCAGGGACTATGGCTACACCTTC. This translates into CASSLGARDYGYTF.

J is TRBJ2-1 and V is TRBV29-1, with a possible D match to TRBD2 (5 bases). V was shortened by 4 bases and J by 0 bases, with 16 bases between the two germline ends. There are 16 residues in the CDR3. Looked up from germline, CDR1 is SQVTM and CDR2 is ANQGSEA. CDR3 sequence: CSVARLAGSSYNEQFF. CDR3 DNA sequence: TGCAGCGTTGCCCGGCTAGCAGGAAGCTCCTACAATGAGCAGTTCTTC.

CDR3 protein: CASRESSGNTIYF. In DNA form, the CDR3 reads TGTGCCAGCAGAGAGAGCTCTGGAAACACCATATATTTT. The chain recombines TRBV6-5 with TRBJ1-3; no clear D gene. Germline loops: CDR1 MNHEY, CDR2 SVGAGI. Trimming took off 6 bases at V and 0 bases at J, with 6 bases between the two ends. CDR3 length: 13 amino acids.

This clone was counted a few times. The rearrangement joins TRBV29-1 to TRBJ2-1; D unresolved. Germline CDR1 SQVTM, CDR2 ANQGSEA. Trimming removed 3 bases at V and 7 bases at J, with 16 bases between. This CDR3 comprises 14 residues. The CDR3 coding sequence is TGCAGCGTTGAGGGTCCCTTGCCGAGGAATGAGCAGTTCTTC. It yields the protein CSVEGPLPRNEQFF.

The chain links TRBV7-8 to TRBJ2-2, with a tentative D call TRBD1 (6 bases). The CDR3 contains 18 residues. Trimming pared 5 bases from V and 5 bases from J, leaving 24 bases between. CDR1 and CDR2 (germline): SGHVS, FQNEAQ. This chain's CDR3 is CASSRLLSRGSETGELFF. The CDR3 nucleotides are TGTGCCAGCAGCCGACTACTCTCCAGGGGAAGTGAAACCGGGGAGCTGTTTTTT.

The CDR3 DNA sequence: TGCGCCAGCAGCCAAGAAGCGGGGGCAATCACCGGGGAGCTGTTTTTT. Translated, it gives CASSQEAGAITGELFF. V and J are TRBV4-1 and TRBJ2-2; 8 bases match TRBD2. CDR1 is MGHRA and CDR2 is YSYEKL in the germline V gene. The CDR3 consists of 16 residues. After removal of 0 bases from V and 4 bases from J, the junction contained 4 bases not matched to a gene.

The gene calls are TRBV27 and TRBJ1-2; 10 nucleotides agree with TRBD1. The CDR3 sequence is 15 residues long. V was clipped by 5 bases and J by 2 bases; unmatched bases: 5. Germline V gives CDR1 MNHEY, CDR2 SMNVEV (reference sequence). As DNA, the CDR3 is TGTGCCAGCAGTCCCCAGGGACAGGGGAACTATGGCTACACCTTC. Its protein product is CASSPQGQGNYGYTF.

This CDR3 reads CASSSRGTSGYNEQFF. CDR3 nucleotides: TGTGCCAGCAGCTCGAGAGGAACTAGCGGCTACAATGAGCAGTTCTTC. This sequence joins TRBV2 and TRBJ2-1, with 8 nucleotides matching TRBD2. The junction had 10 bases not matched to a gene; V was cut back by 6 bases and J by 3 bases. The CDR3 loop spans 16 amino acids. The germline V gene has CDR1 SNHLY and CDR2 FYNNEI.

The CDR3 nucleotides are TGCGCCAGCAGTGATTCAGTGAACACTGAAGCTTTCTTT. Amino acids: CASSDSVNTEAFF. This sequence joins TRBV10-1 and TRBJ1-1; D is ambiguous. Germline lookup yields CDR1 WNHNN and CDR2 SYGVQD (reference sequence). This CDR3 is 13 amino acids long. Trimming removed 3 bases at V and 0 bases at J, with 5 bases between.

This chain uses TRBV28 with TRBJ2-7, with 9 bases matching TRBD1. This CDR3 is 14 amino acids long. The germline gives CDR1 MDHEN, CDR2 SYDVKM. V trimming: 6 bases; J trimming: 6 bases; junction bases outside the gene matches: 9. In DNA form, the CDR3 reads TGTGCCAGCAGGGGGACAGGGACGTTTGGCGAGCAGTACTTC. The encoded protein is CASRGTGTFGEQYF.

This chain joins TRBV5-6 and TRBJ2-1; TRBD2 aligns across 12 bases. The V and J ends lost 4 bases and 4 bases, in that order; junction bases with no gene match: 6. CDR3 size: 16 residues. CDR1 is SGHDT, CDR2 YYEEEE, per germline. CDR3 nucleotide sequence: TGTGCCAGCAGCGTCATAGGACTAGCGGGATACAATGAGCAGTTCTTC. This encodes CASSVIGLAGYNEQFF.

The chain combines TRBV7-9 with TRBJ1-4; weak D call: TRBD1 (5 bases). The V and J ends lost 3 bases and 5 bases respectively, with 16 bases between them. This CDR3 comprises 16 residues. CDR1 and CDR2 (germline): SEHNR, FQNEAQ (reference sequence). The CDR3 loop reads CASSFRGARGNEKLFF. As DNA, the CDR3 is TGTGCCAGCAGCTTTCGAGGGGCGCGGGGGAATGAAAAACTGTTTTTT.

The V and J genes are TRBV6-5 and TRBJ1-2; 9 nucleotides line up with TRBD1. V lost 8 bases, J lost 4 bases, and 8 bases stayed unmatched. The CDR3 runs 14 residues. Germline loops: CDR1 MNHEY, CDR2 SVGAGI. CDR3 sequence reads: CASWTGAGGYGYTF. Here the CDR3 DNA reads TGTGCCAGCTGGACAGGGGCAGGTGGCTATGGCTACACCTTC.

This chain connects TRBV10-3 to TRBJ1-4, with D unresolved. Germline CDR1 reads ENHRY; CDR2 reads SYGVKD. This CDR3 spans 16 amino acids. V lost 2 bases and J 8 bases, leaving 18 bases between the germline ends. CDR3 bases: TGTGCCATCAGTGAGGGGAGCGGAGCCGTCGGGGAAAAACTGTTTTTT. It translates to CAISEGSGAVGEKLFF.

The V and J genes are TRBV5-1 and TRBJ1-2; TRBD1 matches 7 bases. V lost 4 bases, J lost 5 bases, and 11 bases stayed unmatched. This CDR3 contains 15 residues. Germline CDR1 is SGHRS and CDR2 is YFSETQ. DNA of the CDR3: TGCGCCAGCAGCGATCGACAGGGAGGCGAATATGGCTACACCTTC. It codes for CASSDRQGGEYGYTF.

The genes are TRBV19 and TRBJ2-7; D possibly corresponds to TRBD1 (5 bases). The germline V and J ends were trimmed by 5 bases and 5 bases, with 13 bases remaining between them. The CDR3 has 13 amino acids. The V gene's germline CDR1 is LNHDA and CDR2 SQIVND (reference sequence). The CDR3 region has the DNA TGTGCCAGTAGTCGAAAAGGCAGGGACGAGCAGTACTTC. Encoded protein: CASSRKGRDEQYF.

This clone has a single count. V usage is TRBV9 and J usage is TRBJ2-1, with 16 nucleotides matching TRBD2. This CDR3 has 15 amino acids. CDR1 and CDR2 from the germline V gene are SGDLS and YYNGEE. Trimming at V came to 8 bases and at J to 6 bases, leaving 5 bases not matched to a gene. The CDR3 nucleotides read TGTGCCAGTCCCGGGACTAGCGGGGGGGCCAATGAGCAGTTCTTC. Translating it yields CASPGTSGGANEQFF.